This T cell receptor (beta chain) emerged from a study of molecular identifiers for immune sequencing clone quantification. Study-level information: Replicate experiments divided RNA from 20,000 or 100,000 naive CD8 cells into five parts and sequenced four.

CDR3 length equals 15 residues. CDR1 is PRHDT and CDR2 is FYEKMQ in the germline V gene (reference sequence). Trimming pared 5 bases from V and 3 bases from J, leaving 17 bases between. Study conclusions and caveats: In a background of about 1 million naive cells, spiked Jurkat TCR RNA from one cell was reportedly detectable.

TCRdb called the PCR reads again in MiXCR, with one record for every CDR3 protein. Of more than 550,000 distinct CDR3 sequences listed, 25% are singletons. This clonotype was counted between two and nine times. Its specificity is unknown. Sorted cell numbers of roughly 18,000 to 1,000,000, with 10%, 30% or 50% RNA, served as input for naive CD8 libraries. Naive CD8 T cells were picked out by sorting for CD8+CD4-CCR7+CD45RA+. The TCR originated in a human donor in good health. Some libraries in this study had Jurkat cell RNA spiked in. The rearrangement joins TRBV13 to TRBJ2-7; either TRBD1 or TRBD2 may supply D (5 bases each). The sample taken for sequencing was naive CD8+ T cells from blood, with Jurkat cell RNA spiked in. Subset: FACS-sorted CD8+CD4-CCR7+CD45RA+ naive T cells. The CDR3 nucleotides read TGTGCCAGCAGCCACGATGGGGGTGGAGGCTACGAGCAGTACTTC. Its protein is CASSHDGGGGYEQYF. Filled out from reference TRBV13 and TRBJ2-7, the complete variable domain reads AAGVIQSPRHLIKEKRETATLKCYPIPRHDTVYWYQQGPGQDPQFLISFYEKMQSDKGSIPDRFSAQQFSDYHSELNMSSLELGDSALYFCASSHDGGGGYEQYFGPGTRLTVT.